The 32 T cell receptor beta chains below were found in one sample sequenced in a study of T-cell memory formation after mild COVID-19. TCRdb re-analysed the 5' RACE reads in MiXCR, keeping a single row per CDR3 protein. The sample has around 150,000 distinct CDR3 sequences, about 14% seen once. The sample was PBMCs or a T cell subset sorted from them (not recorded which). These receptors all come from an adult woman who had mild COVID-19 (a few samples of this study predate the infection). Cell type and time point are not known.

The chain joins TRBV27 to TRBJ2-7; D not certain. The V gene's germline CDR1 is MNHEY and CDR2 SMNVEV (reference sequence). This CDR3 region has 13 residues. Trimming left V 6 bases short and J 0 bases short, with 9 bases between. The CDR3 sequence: CASRGALSYEQYF. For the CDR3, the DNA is TGTGCCAGCAGGGGTGCGCTCTCCTACGAGCAGTACTTC.

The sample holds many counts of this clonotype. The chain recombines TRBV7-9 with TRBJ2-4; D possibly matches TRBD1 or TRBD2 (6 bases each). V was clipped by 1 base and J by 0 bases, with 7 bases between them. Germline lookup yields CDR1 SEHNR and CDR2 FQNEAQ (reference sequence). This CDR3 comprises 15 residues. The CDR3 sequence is CASSLGGAAKNIQYF. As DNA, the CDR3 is TGTGCCAGCAGCTTAGGGGGGGCAGCCAAAAACATTCAGTACTTC.

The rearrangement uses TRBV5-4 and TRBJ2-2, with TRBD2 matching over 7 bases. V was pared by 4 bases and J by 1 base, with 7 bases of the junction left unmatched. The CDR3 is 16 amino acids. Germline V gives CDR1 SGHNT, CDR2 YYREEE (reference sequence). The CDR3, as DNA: TGTGCCAGCAGCCTCGGGGGACTAATGAACACCGGGGAGCTGTTTTTT. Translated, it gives CASSLGGLMNTGELFF.

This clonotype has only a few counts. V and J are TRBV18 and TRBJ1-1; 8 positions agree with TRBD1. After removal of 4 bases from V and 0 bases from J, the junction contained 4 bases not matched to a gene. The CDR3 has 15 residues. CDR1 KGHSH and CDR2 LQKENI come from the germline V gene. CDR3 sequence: CASSHGQGLNTEAFF. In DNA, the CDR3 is TGTGCCAGCTCACACGGACAGGGTTTGAACACTGAAGCTTTCTTT.

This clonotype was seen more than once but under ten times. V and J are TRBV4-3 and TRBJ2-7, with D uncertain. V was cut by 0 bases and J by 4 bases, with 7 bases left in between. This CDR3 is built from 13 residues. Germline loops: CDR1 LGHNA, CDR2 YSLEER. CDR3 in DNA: TGCGCCAGCAGCCAAGATAGGGATTACGAGCAGTACTTC. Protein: CASSQDRDYEQYF.

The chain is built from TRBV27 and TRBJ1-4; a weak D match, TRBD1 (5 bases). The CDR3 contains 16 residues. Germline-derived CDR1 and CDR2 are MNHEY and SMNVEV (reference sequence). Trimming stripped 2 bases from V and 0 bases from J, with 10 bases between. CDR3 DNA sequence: TGTGCCAGCAGTTTAGTCAGGGTTTCAACTAATGAAAAACTGTTTTTT. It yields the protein CASSLVRVSTNEKLFF.

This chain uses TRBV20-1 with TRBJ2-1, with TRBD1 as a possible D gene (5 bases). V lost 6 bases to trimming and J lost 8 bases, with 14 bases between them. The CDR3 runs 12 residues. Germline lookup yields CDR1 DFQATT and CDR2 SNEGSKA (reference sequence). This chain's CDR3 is CSATDLGDEQFF. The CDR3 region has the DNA TGCAGTGCCACAGACCTAGGGGATGAGCAGTTCTTC.

The CDR3, as DNA: TGCGCCAGCAGCCAAGATCTCACTAGCGGGAGTGGAGATACGCAGTATTTT. Translating gives CASSQDLTSGSGDTQYF. The chain links TRBV4-3 to TRBJ2-3; 11 nucleotides align to TRBD2. The CDR3 extends over 17 amino acids. V was pared by 0 bases and J by 5 bases, with 7 bases of the junction left unmatched. Germline V gene data show CDR1 as LGHNA and CDR2 as YSLEER.

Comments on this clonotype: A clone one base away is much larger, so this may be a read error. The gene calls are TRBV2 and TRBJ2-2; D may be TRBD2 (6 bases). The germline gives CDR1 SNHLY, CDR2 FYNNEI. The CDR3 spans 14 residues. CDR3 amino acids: CASSASMNTGGLFF. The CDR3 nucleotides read TGTGCCAGCAGTGCGTCTATGAACACCGGGGGGCTGTTTTTT.

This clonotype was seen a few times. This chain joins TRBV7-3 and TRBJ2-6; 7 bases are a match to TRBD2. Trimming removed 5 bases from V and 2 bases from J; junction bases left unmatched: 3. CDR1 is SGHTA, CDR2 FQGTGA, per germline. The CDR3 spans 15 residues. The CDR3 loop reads CASSTGTTGANVLTF. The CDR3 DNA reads TGTGCCAGCAGCACCGGGACTACTGGGGCCAACGTCCTGACTTTC.

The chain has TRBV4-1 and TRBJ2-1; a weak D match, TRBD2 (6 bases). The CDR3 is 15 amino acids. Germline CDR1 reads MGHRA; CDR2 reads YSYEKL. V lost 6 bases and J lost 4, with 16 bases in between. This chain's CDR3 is CASRPITSRYNEQFF. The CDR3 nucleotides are TGCGCCAGCAGACCGATTACTAGCCGGTACAATGAGCAGTTCTTC.

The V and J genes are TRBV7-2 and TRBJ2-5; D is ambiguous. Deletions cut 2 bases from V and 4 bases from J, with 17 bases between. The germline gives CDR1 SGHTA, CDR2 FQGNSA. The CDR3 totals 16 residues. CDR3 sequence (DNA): TGTGCCAGCAGCTTATGGGATACTGGCCCCCTAGAGACCCAGTACTTC. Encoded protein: CASSLWDTGPLETQYF.

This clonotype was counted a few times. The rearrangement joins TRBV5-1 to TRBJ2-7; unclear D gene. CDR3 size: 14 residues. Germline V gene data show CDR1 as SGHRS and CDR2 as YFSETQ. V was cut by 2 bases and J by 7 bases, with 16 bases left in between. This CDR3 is CASSLWTPPGEQYF. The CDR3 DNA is TGCGCCAGCAGCTTATGGACGCCACCCGGGGAGCAGTACTTC.

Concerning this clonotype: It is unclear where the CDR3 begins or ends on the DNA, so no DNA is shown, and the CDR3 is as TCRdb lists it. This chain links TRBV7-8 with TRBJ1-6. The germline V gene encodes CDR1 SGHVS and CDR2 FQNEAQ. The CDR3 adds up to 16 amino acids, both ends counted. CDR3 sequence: CASTSGQSSYNSPLHF.

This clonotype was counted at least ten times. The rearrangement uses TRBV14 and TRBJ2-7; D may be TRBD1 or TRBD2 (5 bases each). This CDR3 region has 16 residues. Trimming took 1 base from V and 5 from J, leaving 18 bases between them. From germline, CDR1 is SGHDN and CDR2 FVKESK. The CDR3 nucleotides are TGTGCCAGCAGCCAAGCCCCTTTCCGGGACCAGAACGAGCAGTACTTC. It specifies CASSQAPFRDQNEQYF.

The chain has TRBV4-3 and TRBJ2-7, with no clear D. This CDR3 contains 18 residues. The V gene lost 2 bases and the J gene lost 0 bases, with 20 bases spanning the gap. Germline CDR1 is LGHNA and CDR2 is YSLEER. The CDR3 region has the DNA TGCGCCAGCAGCCAATCAGGAAGGGCCGGAACCTACTCCTACGAGCAGTACTTC. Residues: CASSQSGRAGTYSYEQYF.

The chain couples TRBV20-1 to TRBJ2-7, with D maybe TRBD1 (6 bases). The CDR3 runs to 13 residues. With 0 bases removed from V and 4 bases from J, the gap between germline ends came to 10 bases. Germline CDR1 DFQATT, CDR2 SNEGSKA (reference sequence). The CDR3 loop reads CSAREGTPYEQYF. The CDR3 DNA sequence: TGCAGTGCTAGAGAGGGGACACCGTACGAGCAGTACTTC.

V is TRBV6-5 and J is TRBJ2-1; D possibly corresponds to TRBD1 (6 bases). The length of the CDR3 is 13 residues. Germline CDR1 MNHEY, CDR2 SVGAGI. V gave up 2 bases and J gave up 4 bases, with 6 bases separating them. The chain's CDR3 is CASSYQGYNEQFF. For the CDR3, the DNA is TGTGCCAGCAGTTACCAGGGGTACAATGAGCAGTTCTTC.

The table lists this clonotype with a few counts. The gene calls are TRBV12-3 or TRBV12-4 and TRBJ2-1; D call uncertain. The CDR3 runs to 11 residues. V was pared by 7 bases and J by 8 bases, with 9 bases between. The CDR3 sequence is CASTRGDEQFF. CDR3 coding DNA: TGTGCCAGCACCCGAGGTGATGAGCAGTTCTTC.

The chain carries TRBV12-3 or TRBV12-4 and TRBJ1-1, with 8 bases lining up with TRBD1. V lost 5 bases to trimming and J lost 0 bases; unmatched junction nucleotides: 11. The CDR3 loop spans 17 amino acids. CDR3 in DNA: TGTGCCAGCAGTGCATCCGGGACAGGTGATATGAACACTGAAGCTTTCTTT. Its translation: CASSASGTGDMNTEAFF.

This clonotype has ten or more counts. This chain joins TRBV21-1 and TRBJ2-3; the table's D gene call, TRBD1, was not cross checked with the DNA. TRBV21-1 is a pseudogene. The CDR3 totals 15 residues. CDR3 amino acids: CASSPRQGEFDTQYF. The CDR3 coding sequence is TGTGCCAGCAGCCCGAGACAGGGAGAGTTCGATACGCAGTATTTT.

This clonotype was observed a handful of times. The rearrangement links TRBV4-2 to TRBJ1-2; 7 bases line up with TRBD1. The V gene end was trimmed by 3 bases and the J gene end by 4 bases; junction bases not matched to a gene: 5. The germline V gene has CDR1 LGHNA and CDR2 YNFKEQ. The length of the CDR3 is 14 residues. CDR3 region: CASSQRGGIYGYTF. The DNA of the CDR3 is TGTGCCAGCAGCCAGAGAGGGGGCATCTATGGCTACACCTTC.

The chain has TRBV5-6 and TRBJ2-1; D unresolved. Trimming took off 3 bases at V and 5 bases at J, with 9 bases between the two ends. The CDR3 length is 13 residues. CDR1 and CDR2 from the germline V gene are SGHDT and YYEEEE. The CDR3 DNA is TGTGCCAGCAGCTGGGTCAGCAACAATGAGCAGTTCTTC. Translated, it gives CASSWVSNNEQFF.

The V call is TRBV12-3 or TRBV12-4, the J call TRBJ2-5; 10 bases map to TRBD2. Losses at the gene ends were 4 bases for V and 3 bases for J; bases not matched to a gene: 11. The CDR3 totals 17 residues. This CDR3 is CASSSAHFGLAEETQYF. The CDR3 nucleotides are TGTGCCAGCAGTTCCGCCCATTTCGGACTAGCGGAAGAGACCCAGTACTTC.

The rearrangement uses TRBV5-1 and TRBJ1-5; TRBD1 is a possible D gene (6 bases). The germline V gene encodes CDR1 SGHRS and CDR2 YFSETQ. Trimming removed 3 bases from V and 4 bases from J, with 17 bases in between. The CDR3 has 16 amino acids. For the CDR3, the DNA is TGCGCCAGCAGCTGGGGAACAGGGCAGGGGAATCAGCCCCAGCATTTT. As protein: CASSWGTGQGNQPQHF.

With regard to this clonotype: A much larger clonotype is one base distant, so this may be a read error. This CDR3 is CASAAEGWWPQHF. The CDR3, as DNA: TGTGCTAGTGCCGCGGAGGGGTGGTGGCCCCAGCATTTT. This chain joins TRBV12-5 and TRBJ1-5; D may be TRBD1 (5 bases). Germline-derived CDR1 and CDR2 are LGHNT and FRNRAP. V dropped 7 bases and J dropped 9 bases, with 16 bases sitting between them. CDR3 size: 13 residues.

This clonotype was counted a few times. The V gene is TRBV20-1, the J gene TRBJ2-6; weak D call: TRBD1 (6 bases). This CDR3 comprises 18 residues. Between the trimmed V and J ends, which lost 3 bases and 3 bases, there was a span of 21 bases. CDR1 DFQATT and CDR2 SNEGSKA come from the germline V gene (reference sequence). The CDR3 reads CSASAYRDWANGANVLTF. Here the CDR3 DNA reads TGCAGTGCTAGCGCGTACAGGGATTGGGCTAATGGGGCCAACGTCCTGACTTTC.

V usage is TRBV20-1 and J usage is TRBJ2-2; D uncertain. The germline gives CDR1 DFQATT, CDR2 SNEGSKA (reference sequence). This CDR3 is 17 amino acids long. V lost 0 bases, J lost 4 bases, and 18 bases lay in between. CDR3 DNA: TGCAGTGCTAGAGATGTGGGCCGCCAGGTTAGCACCGGGGAGCTGTTTTTT. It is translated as CSARDVGRQVSTGELFF.

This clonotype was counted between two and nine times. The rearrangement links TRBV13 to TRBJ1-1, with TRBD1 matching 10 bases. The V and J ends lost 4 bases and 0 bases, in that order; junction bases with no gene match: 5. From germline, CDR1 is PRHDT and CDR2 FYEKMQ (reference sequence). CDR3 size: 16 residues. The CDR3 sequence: CASSSAGTGVNTEAFF. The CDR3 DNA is TGTGCCAGCAGCTCAGCCGGGACAGGGGTGAACACTGAAGCTTTCTTT. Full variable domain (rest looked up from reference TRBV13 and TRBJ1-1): AAGVIQSPRHLIKEKRETATLKCYPIPRHDTVYWYQQGPGQDPQFLISFYEKMQSDKGSIPDRFSAQQFSDYHSELNMSSLELGDSALYFCASSSAGTGVNTEAFFGQGTRLTVV.

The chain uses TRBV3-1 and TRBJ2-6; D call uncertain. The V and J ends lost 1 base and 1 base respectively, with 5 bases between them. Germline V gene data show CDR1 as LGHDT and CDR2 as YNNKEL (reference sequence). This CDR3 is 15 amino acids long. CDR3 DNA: TGTGCCAGCAGCCAAGTATCGTCTGGGGCCAACGTCCTGACTTTC. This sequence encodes CASSQVSSGANVLTF.

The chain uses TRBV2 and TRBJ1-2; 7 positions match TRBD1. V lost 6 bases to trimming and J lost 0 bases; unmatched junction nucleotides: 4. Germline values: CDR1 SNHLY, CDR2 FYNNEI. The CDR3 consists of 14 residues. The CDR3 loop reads CASSAQGANYGYTF. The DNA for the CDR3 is TGTGCCAGCAGCGCCCAGGGGGCTAACTATGGCTACACCTTC.

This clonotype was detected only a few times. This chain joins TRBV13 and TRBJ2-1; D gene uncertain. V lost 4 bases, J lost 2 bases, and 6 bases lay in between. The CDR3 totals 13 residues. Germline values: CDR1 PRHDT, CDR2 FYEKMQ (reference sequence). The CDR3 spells CASSSGPYNEQFF. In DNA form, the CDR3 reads TGTGCCAGCAGCTCCGGACCCTACAATGAGCAGTTCTTC.